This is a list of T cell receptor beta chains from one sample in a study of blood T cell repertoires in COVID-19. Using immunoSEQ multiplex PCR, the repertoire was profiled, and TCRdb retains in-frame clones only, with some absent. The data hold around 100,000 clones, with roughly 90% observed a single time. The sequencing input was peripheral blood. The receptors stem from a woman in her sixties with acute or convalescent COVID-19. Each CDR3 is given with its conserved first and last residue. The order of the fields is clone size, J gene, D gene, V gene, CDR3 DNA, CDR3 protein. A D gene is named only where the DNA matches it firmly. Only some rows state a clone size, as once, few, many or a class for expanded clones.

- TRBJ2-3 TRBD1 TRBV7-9 TGTGCCAGCAGCCCCGATCGGACAGGGAGGTTCACAGATACGCAGTATTTT CASSPDRTGRFTDTQYF
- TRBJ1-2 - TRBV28 TGTGCCAGCAGTTCAACGAGCGGAGGGGTTAACTATGGCTACACCTTC CASSSTSGGVNYGYTF
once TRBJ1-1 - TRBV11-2 TGTGCCAGCAGCTTAGAAGAGGCGAACACTGAAGCTTTCTTT CASSLEEANTEAFF
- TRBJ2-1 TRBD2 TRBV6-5 TGTGCCACCGAAAGCGGGAGCTCCTACAATGAGCAGTTCTTC CATESGSSYNEQFF
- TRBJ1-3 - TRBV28 TGTGCCAGCAGTCCCTTGACAATCGATGGAAACACCATATATTTT CASSPLTIDGNTIYF
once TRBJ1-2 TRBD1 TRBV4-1 TGCGCCAGCAGCCAAGGCACCGGGACAGGGTTCTATGGCTACACCTTC CASSQGTGTGFYGYTF
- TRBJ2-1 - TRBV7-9 TGTGCCAGCAGCGGTGGGGGGTTCTACAATGAGCAGTTCTTC CASSGGGFYNEQFF
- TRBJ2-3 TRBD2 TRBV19 TGTGCCAGTAGTTCCCGACTAGCGGGAGGGCCAGATACGCAGTATTTT CASSSRLAGGPDTQYF
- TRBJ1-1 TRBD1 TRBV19 TGTGCCAGTAAGGACAGGGAGAACATGAACACTGAAGCTTTCTTT CASKDRENMNTEAFF
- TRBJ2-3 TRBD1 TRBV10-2 TGCGCCAGCAGTGAGCCCGGGACAGTTTTCACAGATACGCAGTATTTT CASSEPGTVFTDTQYF